This TCR beta chain was observed in a study of graft-versus-host responses after intestinal transplantation. Overall study findings and caveats: Present in recipient marrow, GvH clones included some that appeared first in ileum or blood.

Tissue processing of the graft released intraepithelial and lamina propria lymphocytes from it. TCRdb's table, derived via immunoSEQ multiplex PCR, lists solely in-frame clones and lacks some. The table has about 15,000 clones, about 67% seen once. Germline CDR1 MNHEY, CDR2 SMNVEV (reference sequence). V was cut by 3 bases and J by 2 bases, with 11 bases left in between. This CDR3 contains 15 residues. About this clone itself: The antigen is unknown.

The clonotype originates from a human patient who received an intestinal transplant, so some T cells may come from the graft donor. The source material was ileum tissue, sampled 14 days after transplant. This sequence joins TRBV27 and TRBJ1-5; tentative D call: TRBD1 (5 bases). Here the CDR3 reads CASSFGGTGNQPQHF. In DNA, the CDR3 is TGTGCCAGCAGTTTTGGGGGGACTGGCAATCAGCCCCAGCATTTT.